This T cell receptor (beta chain) was obtained from a study of blood T cell repertoires in COVID-19. Study as a whole: Samples of COVID-19 (acute and convalescent) were obtained from the United States, Italy and Spain.

Assay used: immunoSEQ multiplex PCR; TCRdb lists only in-frame clones, some missing. The sample yields roughly 250,000 clones, around nine tenths seen once. Trimming pared 1 base from V and 7 bases from J, leaving 14 bases between. This CDR3 has 14 residues. Germline loops: CDR1 SGHDT, CDR2 YYEEEE. The cohort comprised adults aged about 18 to 89 years residing in 20 to 25 US areas. This clonotype was sampled from a woman aged 45-59 years who had recovered from COVID-19. The sample consisted of PBMCs or T cells enriched from blood (not recorded which). This chain joins TRBV5-6 and TRBJ2-5, with D unclear. The CDR3 spells CASSLLQSETTQYF. The CDR3 nucleotides read TGTGCCAGCAGCTTGCTACAGAGTGAAACGACCCAGTACTTC.